This T cell receptor (beta chain) was identified during a study of T cell changes during pregnancy in multiple sclerosis. Assay: immunoSEQ multiplex PCR; the TCRdb copy retains only in-frame clones and omits some. The sample yields approximately 85,000 clones, just over 90% seen once. Trimming took 10 bases from V and 0 from J; bases not matched to a gene: 8. CDR3 length equals 15 residues. Germline CDR1 is MNHEY and CDR2 is SMNVEV (reference sequence). Sequencing was performed on peripheral blood, taken in the first trimester of pregnancy. V usage is TRBV27 and J usage is TRBJ2-2; the match to TRBD1 covers 7 bases. This clonotype was obtained from a female donor with multiple sclerosis, enrolled in a pregnancy study. The CDR3 DNA reads as TGTGCCACCGCCCCCGGGACAGCGAACACCGGGGAGCTGTTTTTT. Its translation is CATAPGTANTGELFF.